Listed below are T cell receptor beta chains from one sample, sequenced in a study of blood T cell repertoires in COVID-19. This table comes from immunoSEQ multiplex PCR, and its TCRdb copy is limited to in-frame clones, with some not included. This sample has roughly 39,000 clones, with approximately 85% found just once. The source material was peripheral blood. The receptors stem from a man aged 60 to 69 with acute or convalescent COVID-19. Both conserved end residues are part of each CDR3. The D gene is left open where the match is weak. Rows may omit the clone size; those that give it use once, few, many or a size class.

size,V,J,D,DNA,CDR3
-,TRBV7-4,TRBJ2-7,-,TGTGCCAGCAGCTCCACCTTACTCCCAGGAAGCTCCTACGAGCAGTACTTC,CASSSTLLPGSSYEQYF
-,TRBV30,TRBJ1-2,-,TGTGCCTGGATCCCCGGGACACCGGGTCAGGGCTACACCTTC,CAWIPGTPGQGYTF
few,TRBV29-1,TRBJ2-5,TRBD1,TGCAGCGTTAGGACAGGTCAAGAGACCCAGTACTTC,CSVRTGQETQYF
few,TRBV7-3,TRBJ1-1,TRBD1,TGTGCCAGCAGCACGGGGACAGGGGGGACTGAAGCTTTCTTT,CASSTGTGGTEAFF
few,TRBV14,TRBJ2-2,TRBD2,TGTGCCAGCAGCCAAGTGCGGGGGGTCGCCACCGGGGAGCTGTTTTTT,CASSQVRGVATGELFF
-,TRBV7-9,TRBJ1-4,-,TGTGCCAGCAGCCCGGACAGAGGGACTAATGAAAAACTGTTTTTT,CASSPDRGTNEKLFF
-,TRBV4-3,TRBJ1-3,-,TGCGCCAGCAGCCAAGAGCGGGCAGCCTCTGGAAACACCATATATTTT,CASSQERAASGNTIYF
-,TRBV6-5,TRBJ1-3,-,TGTGCCATCAGCCAGGGTCTCTCTGGAAACACCATATATTTT,CAISQGLSGNTIYF
-,TRBV3-1/TRBV3-2,TRBJ1-1,-,TGTGCCAGCAGCCAAGTGGCAGGAAGGGGTGAAGCTTTCTTT,CASSQVAGRGEAFF
few,TRBV18,TRBJ1-6,-,TGTGCCAGCTCACGGGGAGGGAATTCACCCCTCCACTTT,CASSRGGNSPLHF
-,TRBV25-1,TRBJ2-7,TRBD2,TGTGCCAGCAGCTCCTGGGGACTAACCTACGAGCAGTACTTC,CASSSWGLTYEQYF
-,TRBV24-1,TRBJ2-3,-,TGTGCCACCAGTGTTCCAGGGGACACAGATACGCAGTATTTT,CATSVPGDTDTQYF
-,TRBV3-1/TRBV3-2,TRBJ1-1,-,TGTGCCAGCACCCCCAGCGGTAAGAACACTGAAGCTTTCTTT,CASTPSGKNTEAFF
few,TRBV6-5,TRBJ1-3,-,TGTGCCAGCAGTCTAGGAGTTTTCTCTGGAAACACCATATATTTT,CASSLGVFSGNTIYF
-,TRBV4-2,TRBJ2-1,TRBD2,TGTGCCAGCAGGGCCAGCGGGGGGGATTACAATGAGCAGTTCTTC,CASRASGGDYNEQFF
-,TRBV2,TRBJ1-5,TRBD1,TGTGCCACGGGACAGGGAGGGCGTCAGCCCCAGCATTTT,CATGQGGRQPQHF
-,TRBV7-3,TRBJ2-1,TRBD1,TGTGCCAGCAGCCCCCAAGGACAGGGATGGGGCAATGAGCAGTTCTTC,CASSPQGQGWGNEQFF
-,TRBV6-6,TRBJ1-2,-,TGTGCCAGCAGTTACTCCGGAGGACTGGAAGGCTACACCTTC,CASSYSGGLEGYTF
-,TRBV4-1,TRBJ2-7,TRBD1,TGCGCCAGCAGCCAACCGGGACAGAGGAGCTACGAGCAGTACTTC,CASSQPGQRSYEQYF
once,TRBV28,TRBJ1-4,TRBD1,TGTGCCAGCAGTCAAACAGGAGGACAGGGGTATGAAAAACTGTTTTTT,CASSQTGGQGYEKLFF
once,TRBV5-6,TRBJ2-1,-,TGTGCCAGCACCCCGTGGAGCCGCCTCAACGAGGAGCAGTTCTTC,CASTPWSRLNEEQFF
-,TRBV4-1,TRBJ1-1,TRBD1,TGCGCCAGCAGCCAAACCCGCGGACAGGACGAAGCTTTCTTT,CASSQTRGQDEAFF
-,TRBV28,TRBJ2-7,-,TGTGCCAGCAGGGACCATTCACAGGGTCGGGTCGAGCAGTACTTC,CASRDHSQGRVEQYF
-,TRBV7-2,TRBJ2-7,-,TGTGCCAGCAGCTCTAACAGGGCCTACGAGCAGTACTTC,CASSSNRAYEQYF
-,TRBV25-1,TRBJ2-7,TRBD1,TGTGCCAGCAGTTTAGGGACAGGGGCCCACGAGCAGTACTTC,CASSLGTGAHEQYF
-,TRBV4-1,TRBJ2-7,TRBD2,TGCGCCAGCAGTCTCTTCGGAGCGGGGCGTTCCTACGAGCAGTACTTC,CASSLFGAGRSYEQYF
-,TRBV7-2,TRBJ2-5,TRBD2,TGTGCCAGCAGCACCCTAGCGGGGGGAGTAACCCAGTACTTC,CASSTLAGGVTQYF
few,TRBV11-2,TRBJ1-5,-,TGTGCCAGCAGCTTAGGCTCAGGGATCCATCAGCCCCAGCATTTT,CASSLGSGIHQPQHF
once,TRBV5-4,TRBJ1-2,-,TGTGCCAGCAGACCGGAGGGCTATGGCTACACCTTC,CASRPEGYGYTF
-,TRBV18,TRBJ1-2,TRBD1,TGTGCCAGCTCACCAAGTACAGGGGTTAACTATGGCTACACCTTC,CASSPSTGVNYGYTF
-,TRBV5-1,TRBJ2-5,TRBD2,TGCGCCAGCAGCCCGACTAGCGGGACCCAAAGGGAGTACTTC,CASSPTSGTQREYF
-,TRBV10-3,TRBJ2-1,TRBD2,TGTGCCATCAGTGAGCCATCTAGCGGGGGTAATGAGCAGTTCTTC,CAISEPSSGGNEQFF
-,TRBV19,TRBJ2-7,TRBD1,TGTGCCAGTAGAGGACAGGGTCCCTACGAGCAGTACTTC,CASRGQGPYEQYF
-,TRBV6-6,TRBJ2-3,TRBD1,TGTGCCAGCAGTCGGACAGGGGGGAGCACAGATACGCAGTATTTT,CASSRTGGSTDTQYF
-,TRBV4-1,TRBJ2-2,TRBD2,TGCGCCAGCAGCCAAGAGTTCTCGGGACTAGCGGGAGGGCCGGGGACCGGGGAGCTGTTTTTT,CASSQEFSGLAGGPGTGELFF
-,TRBV9,TRBJ2-1,-,TGTGCCAGCAGCGTCAGGGCCGAGGGGGGGCGCCCCTACAATGAGCAGTTCTTC,CASSVRAEGGRPYNEQFF
-,TRBV5-1,TRBJ2-7,TRBD1,TGCGCCAGCAGCTTGGATTTAGGGGGCGTCGACGGGCAGTACTTC,CASSLDLGGVDGQYF
once,TRBV2,TRBJ1-4,-,TGTGCCAGCAGCGTGAATGAAAAACTGTTTTTT,CASSVNEKLFF
-,TRBV7-9,TRBJ1-1,TRBD1,TGTGCCAGCAGCTCCACAGGGGGCTACACTGAAGCTTTCTTT,CASSSTGGYTEAFF
-,TRBV7-2,TRBJ2-1,TRBD2,TGTGCCAGCAGCATCATAGCGGGAGGGCCGGGGAATGAGCAGTTCTTC,CASSIIAGGPGNEQFF
-,TRBV4-3,TRBJ1-1,-,TGCGCCAGCAGCCTAAACCTAGCATCGGAAGCTTTCTTT,CASSLNLASEAFF
-,TRBV5-8,TRBJ1-4,-,TGTGCCAGCAGCGACTACTGGACGGGGACAACTAATGAAAAACTGTTTTTT,CASSDYWTGTTNEKLFF